This T cell receptor beta chain was captured in a study of blood T cell repertoires in COVID-19. On the study more broadly: Sites in the United States, Italy and Spain provided acute and convalescent COVID-19 samples. T cells, B-cell-depleted T cells, or PBMCs provided the cDNA or gDNA that served as material.

This clone was observed a single time. In the authors' workflow: Amplification of reference gene primers was used by the study to estimate nucleated cell counts. TCRdb's copy holds only in-frame clones and misses some; the assay was immunoSEQ multiplex PCR. From that table come the V and J calls and clone size; the DNA was used to work out D and trimming. The sample shows 100,000 to 150,000 clones, 65% to 90% of them seen only once. The material sequenced was peripheral blood. This receptor was taken from a man older than 75 with active or convalescent COVID-19.

The CDR3 DNA reads TGCGCCAGCAGCCAACAGACAGGGGCGGAGGCTACGGATACGCAGTATTTT. It codes for CASSQQTGAEATDTQYF. The rearrangement joins TRBV4-3 to TRBJ2-3; 8 bases match TRBD1. Germline-derived CDR1 and CDR2 are LGHNA and YSLEER. The trim removed 2 bases at V and 6 bases at J, leaving 13 bases unmatched. The CDR3 has 17 amino acids.